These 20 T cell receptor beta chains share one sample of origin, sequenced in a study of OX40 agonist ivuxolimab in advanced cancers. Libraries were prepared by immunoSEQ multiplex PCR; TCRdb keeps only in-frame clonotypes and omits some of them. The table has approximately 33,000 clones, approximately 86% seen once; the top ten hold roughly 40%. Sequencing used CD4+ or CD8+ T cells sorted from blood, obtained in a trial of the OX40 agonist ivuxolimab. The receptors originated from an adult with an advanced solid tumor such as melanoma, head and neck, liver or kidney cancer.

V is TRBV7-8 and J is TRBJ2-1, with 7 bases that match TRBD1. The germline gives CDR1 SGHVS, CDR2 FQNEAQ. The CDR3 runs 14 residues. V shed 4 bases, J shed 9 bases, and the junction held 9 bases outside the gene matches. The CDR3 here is CASSSAGTVVEQFF. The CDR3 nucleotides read TGTGCCAGCAGCTCTGCCGGGACAGTTGTTGAGCAGTTCTTC.

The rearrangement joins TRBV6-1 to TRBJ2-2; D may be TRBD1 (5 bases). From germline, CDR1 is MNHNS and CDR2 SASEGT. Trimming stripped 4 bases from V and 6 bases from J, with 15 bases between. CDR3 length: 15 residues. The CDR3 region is CASSVGAGYAGELFF. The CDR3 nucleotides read TGTGCCAGCAGTGTAGGCGCAGGGTACGCCGGGGAGCTGTTTTTT.

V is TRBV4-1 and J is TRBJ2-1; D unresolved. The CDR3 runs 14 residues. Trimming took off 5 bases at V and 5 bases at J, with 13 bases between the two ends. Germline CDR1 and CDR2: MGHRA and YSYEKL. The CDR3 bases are TGCGCCAGCAGCTCACATACTGGAAACAATGAGCAGTTCTTC. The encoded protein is CASSSHTGNNEQFF.

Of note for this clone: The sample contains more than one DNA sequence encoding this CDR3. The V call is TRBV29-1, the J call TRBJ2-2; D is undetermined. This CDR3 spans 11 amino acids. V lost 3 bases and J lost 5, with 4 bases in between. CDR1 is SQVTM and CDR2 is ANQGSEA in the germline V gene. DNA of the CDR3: TGCAGCGTTGAGGGAACCGGGGAGCTGTTTTTT. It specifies CSVEGTGELFF.

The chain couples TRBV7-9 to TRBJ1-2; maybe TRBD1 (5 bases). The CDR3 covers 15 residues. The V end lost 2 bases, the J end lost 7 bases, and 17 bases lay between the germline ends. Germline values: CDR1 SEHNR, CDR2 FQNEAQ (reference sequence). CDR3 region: CASSLRGASVCGYTF. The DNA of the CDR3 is TGTGCCAGCAGCTTAAGGGGCGCCTCGGTATGTGGCTACACCTTC.

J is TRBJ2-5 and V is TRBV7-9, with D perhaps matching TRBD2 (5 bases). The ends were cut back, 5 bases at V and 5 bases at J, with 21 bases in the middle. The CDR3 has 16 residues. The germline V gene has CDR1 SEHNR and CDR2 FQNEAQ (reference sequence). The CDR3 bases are TGTGCCAGCAGCCCCCGCAGAGGGCTAGAGAAGGAGACCCAGTACTTC. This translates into CASSPRRGLEKETQYF.

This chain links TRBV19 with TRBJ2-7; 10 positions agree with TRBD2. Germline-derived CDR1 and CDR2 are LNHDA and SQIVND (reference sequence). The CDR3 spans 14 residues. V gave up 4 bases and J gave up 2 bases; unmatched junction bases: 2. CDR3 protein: CASSRGLAAYEQYF. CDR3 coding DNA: TGTGCCAGTAGTAGAGGACTAGCGGCCTACGAGCAGTACTTC.

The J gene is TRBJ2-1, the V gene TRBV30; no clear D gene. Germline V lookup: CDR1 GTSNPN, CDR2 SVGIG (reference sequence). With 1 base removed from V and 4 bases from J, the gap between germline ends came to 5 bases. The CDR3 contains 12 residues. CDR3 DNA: TGTGCCTGGAGTGCGCGTTACAATGAGCAGTTCTTC. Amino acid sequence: CAWSARYNEQFF. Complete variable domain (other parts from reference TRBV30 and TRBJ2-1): SQTIHQWPATLVQPVGSPLSLECTVEGTSNPNLYWYRQAAGRGLQLLFYSVGIGQISSEVPQNLSASRPQDRQFILSSKKLLLSDSGFYLCAWSARYNEQFFGPGTRLTVL.

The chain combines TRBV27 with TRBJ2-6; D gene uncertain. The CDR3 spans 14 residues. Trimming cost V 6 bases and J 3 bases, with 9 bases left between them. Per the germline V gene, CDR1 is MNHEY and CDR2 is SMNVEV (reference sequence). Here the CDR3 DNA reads TGTGCCAGCAGCCAACTGGGTGGGGCCAACGTCCTGACTTTC. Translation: CASSQLGGANVLTF. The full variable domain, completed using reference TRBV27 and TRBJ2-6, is EAQVTQNPRYLITVTGKKLTVTCSQNMNHEYMSWYRQDPGLGLRQIYYSMNVEVTDKGDVPEGYKVSRKEKRNFPLILESPSPNQTSLYFCASSQLGGANVLTFGAGSRLTVL.

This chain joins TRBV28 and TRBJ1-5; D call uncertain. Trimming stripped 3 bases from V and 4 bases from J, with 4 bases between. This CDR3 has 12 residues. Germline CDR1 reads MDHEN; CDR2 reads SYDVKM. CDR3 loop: CASSFENQPQHF. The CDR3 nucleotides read TGTGCCAGCAGTTTTGAAAATCAGCCCCAGCATTTT.

This chain's CDR3 is CASSGLDRSLNQPQHF. DNA of the CDR3: TGTGCCAGCAGTGGATTGGACAGGTCACTCAATCAGCCCCAGCATTTT. The chain carries TRBV28 and TRBJ1-5; TRBD1 agrees at 7 bases. Per the germline V gene, CDR1 is MDHEN and CDR2 is SYDVKM. This CDR3 spans 16 amino acids. V dropped 5 bases and J dropped 3; count of bases not matched to a gene: 10. The full variable domain, rest sourced from reference TRBV28 and TRBJ1-5, is DVKVTQSSRYLVKRTGEKVFLECVQDMDHENMFWYRQDPGLGLRLIYFSYDVKMKEKGDIPEGYSVSREKKERFSLILESASTNQTSMYLCASSGLDRSLNQPQHFGDGTRLSIL.

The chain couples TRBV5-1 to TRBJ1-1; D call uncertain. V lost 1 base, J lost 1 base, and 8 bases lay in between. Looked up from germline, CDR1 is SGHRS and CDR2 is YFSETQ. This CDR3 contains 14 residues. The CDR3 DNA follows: TGCGCCAGCAGCTTGTCTCTGTGGAACACTGAAGCTTTCTTT. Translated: CASSLSLWNTEAFF.

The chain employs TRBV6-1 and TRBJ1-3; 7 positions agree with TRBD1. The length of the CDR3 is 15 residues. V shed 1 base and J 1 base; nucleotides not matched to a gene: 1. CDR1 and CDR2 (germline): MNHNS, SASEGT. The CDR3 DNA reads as TGTGCCAGCAGTGAAGAGGGGGCGTCTGGAAACACCATATATTTT. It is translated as CASSEEGASGNTIYF.

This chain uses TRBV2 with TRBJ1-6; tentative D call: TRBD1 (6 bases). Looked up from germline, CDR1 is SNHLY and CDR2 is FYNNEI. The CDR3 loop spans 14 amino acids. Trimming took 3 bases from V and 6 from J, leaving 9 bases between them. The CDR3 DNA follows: TGTGCCAGCAGTGACGGACAGATTAATTCACCCCTCCACTTT. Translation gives CASSDGQINSPLHF.

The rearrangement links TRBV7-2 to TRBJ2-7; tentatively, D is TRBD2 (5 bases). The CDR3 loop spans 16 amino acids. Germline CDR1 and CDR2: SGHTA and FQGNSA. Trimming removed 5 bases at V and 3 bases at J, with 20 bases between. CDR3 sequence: CASSPEAVYYFYEQYF. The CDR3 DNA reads TGTGCCAGCAGCCCGGAGGCGGTCTATTATTTCTACGAGCAGTACTTC.

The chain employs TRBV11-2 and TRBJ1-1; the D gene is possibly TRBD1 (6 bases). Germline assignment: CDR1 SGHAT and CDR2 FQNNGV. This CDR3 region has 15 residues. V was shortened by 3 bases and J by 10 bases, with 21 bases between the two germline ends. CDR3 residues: CASSFVPTGRIGAFF. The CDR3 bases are TGTGCCAGCAGCTTCGTCCCGACAGGAAGGATTGGAGCTTTCTTT.

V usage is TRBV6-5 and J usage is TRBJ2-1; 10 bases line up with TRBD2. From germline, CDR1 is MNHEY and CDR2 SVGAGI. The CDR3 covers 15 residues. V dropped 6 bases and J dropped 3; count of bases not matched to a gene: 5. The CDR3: CASSSGTSDYNEQFF. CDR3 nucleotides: TGTGCCAGCAGCTCCGGGACTAGCGACTACAATGAGCAGTTCTTC.

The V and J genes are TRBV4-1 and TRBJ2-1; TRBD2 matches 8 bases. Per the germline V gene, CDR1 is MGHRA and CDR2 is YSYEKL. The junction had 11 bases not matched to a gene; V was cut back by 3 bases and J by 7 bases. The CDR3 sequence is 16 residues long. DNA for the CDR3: TGCGCCAGCAGCCAGTTTAGCGGGACGGGAGAGAATGAGCAGTTCTTC. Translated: CASSQFSGTGENEQFF.

The DNA of the CDR3 is TGTGCCAGCAGTGAATATTCCCTCACCACAGATACGCAGTATTTT. It translates to CASSEYSLTTDTQYF. This sequence joins TRBV25-1 and TRBJ2-3; D remains unclear. CDR1 MGHDK and CDR2 SYGVNS come from the germline V gene. Trimming took 0 bases from V and 2 from J, leaving 9 bases between them. CDR3 size: 15 residues.

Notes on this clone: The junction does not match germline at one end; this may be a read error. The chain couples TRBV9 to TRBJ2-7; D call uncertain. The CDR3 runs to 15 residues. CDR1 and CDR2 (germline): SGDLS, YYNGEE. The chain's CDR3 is CTSSPPSAHGSEQYF. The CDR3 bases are TGTACCAGCAGCCCCCCGTCGGCCCATGGTTCCGAGCAGTACTTC.